This T cell receptor (beta chain) originates from a study of T cell responses to AZD1222 COVID-19 vaccine. The V end lost 7 bases, the J end lost 5 bases, and 14 bases lay between the germline ends. Germline CDR1 is WSHSY and CDR2 is SAAADI. The CDR3 covers 14 residues. Produced via immunoSEQ multiplex PCR; TCRdb's table is partial and in-frame only. The data contain roughly 130,000 clones, around 94% of them singletons. Sequencing was performed on peripheral blood, taken on day 0 of AZD1222 vaccination. The chain is built from TRBV10-2 and TRBJ2-2; D is possibly TRBD1 (6 bases). The source is an adult in good health. The CDR3 is CASMEGGGTGELFF. The CDR3 DNA follows: TGCGCCAGCATGGAAGGGGGTGGTACCGGGGAGCTGTTTTTT.